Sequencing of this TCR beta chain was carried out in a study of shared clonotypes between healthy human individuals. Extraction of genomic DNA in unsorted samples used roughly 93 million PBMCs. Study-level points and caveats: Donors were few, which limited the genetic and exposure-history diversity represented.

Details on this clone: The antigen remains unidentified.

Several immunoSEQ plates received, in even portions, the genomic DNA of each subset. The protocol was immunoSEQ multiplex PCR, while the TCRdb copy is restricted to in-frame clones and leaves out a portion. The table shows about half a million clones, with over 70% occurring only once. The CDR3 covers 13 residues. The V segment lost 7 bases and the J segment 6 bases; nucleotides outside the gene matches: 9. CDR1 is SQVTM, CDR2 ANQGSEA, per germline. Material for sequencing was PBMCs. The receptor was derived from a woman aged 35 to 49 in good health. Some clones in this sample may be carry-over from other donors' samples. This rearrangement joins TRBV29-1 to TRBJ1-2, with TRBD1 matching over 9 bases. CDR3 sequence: CSAVLGQGNGYTF. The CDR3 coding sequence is TGCAGCGCCGTACTGGGACAGGGAAATGGCTACACCTTC. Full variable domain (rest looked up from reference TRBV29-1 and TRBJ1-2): SAVISQKPSRDICQRGTSLTIQCQVDSQVTMMFWYRQQPGQSLTLIATANQGSEATYESGFVIDKFPISRPNLTFSTLTVSNMSPEDSSIYLCSAVLGQGNGYTFGSGTRLTVV.